Here is one T cell receptor (beta chain) with its context. Its cognate antigen is unknown. The sample originates from a study of T cells expressing NK-cell markers. Study overall: Investigators obtained TCR beta repertoires from sorted CD3+CD56+NKG2C+, CD3+CD56+NKG2C- and CD3+CD56-NKG2C+ T cells. The study, taken as a whole, reports: Of CD8+ T cells, 1.0-7.0% belonged to dominant NKG2C+ clonotypes in 5 or 6 donors. The same clonotypes also predominated in the CD3+CD56-NKG2C+ fraction of several donors.

Per germline, CDR1 SQVTM and CDR2 ANQGSEA. The CDR3 sequence is 12 residues long. What made the TCR beta cDNA was 5'RACE template switching with UMIs. TCRdb re-called the 5' RACE reads and shows each CDR3 protein once, DNA omitted. The listing records a few hundred thousand distinct CDR3 sequences. The TCR was taken from a woman aged 45-65 years in good health. Sequenced sample: blood T cells: a sorted CD56 or NKG2C T cell subset, CD4+ or CD8+ T cells, or bulk PBMC T cells (not recorded which). The chain employs TRBV29-1 and TRBJ1-1; checking the TCRdb D call of TRBD1 is not possible without DNA. The CDR3 protein is CSVELGGEEAFF. Looking up the rest from reference TRBV29-1 and TRBJ1-1 gives the full variable domain: SAVISQKPSRDICQRGTSLTIQCQVDSQVTMMFWYRQQPGQSLTLIATANQGSEATYESGFVIDKFPISRPNLTFSTLTVSNMSPEDSSIYLCSVELGGEEAFFGQGTRLTVV.